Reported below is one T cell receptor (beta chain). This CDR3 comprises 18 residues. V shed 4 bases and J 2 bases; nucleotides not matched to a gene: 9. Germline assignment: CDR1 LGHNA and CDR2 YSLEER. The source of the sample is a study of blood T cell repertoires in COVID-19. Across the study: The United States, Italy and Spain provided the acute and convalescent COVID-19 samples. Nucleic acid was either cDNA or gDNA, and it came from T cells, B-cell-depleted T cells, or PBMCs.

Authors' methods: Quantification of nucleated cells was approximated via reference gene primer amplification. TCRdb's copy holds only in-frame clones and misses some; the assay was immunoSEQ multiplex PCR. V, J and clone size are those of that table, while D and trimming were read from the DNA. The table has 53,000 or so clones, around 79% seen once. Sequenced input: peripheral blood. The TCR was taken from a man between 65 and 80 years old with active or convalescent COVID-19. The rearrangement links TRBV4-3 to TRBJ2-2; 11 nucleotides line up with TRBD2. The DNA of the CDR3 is TGCGCCAGCAGCCGCTCAACTAGCGGGGGCCCTAACACCGGGGAGCTGTTTTTT. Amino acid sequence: CASSRSTSGGPNTGELFF.